This T cell receptor beta chain was obtained from a study of blood T cell repertoires in COVID-19. V was cut by 4 bases and J by 5 bases, with 17 bases left in between. CDR1 is MDHEN and CDR2 is SYDVKM in the germline V gene. The CDR3 length is 15 residues. Study processing details: Researchers report that nucleated cell counts were estimated from reference gene primer amplification. Some clones are missing from TCRdb's copy, which holds only in-frame ones; the method was immunoSEQ multiplex PCR. V, J and clone size were drawn from that table, and D and trimming were deduced from the DNA. The sample gives 70,000 to 95,000 clones, approximately 91% of which show up once; around 2.6% is in the top ten.

The sample taken for sequencing was peripheral blood. This TCR was recovered from a man between 50 and 59 years old with COVID-19, enrolled during active disease. V and J are TRBV28 and TRBJ1-1; the D is unclear. The CDR3 reads CASSSHEVRRTEAFF. The CDR3 DNA follows: TGTGCCAGCAGTTCTCACGAGGTGCGGAGAACTGAAGCTTTCTTT.